The 18 T cell receptor beta chains below were found in one sample sequenced in a study of T cell changes during pregnancy in multiple sclerosis. Assay used: immunoSEQ multiplex PCR; TCRdb lists only in-frame clones, some missing. The sample includes roughly 100,000 clones, 75% to 95% of them seen just once. The source material was peripheral blood, sampled in the second trimester of pregnancy. The receptors derive from a female donor in good health, enrolled as a control in a pregnancy study.

The V gene is TRBV18, the J gene TRBJ2-7; a possible D gene is TRBD2 (5 bases). This CDR3 has 13 residues. Trimming shortened V by 3 bases and J by 7 bases, and 13 bases separated the two germline ends. Germline CDR1 and CDR2: KGHSH and LQKENI. CDR3 in DNA: TGTGCCAGCTCACCCATCACTAGTCTGGAGCAGTACTTC. It encodes CASSPITSLEQYF.

The chain uses TRBV9 and TRBJ1-1; TRBD1 might be the D (5 bases). Deletions cut 4 bases from V and 1 base from J, with 14 bases between. This CDR3 comprises 15 residues. Germline V gene data show CDR1 as SGDLS and CDR2 as YYNGEE. CDR3 sequence: CASSPATVSNTEAFF. For the CDR3, the DNA is TGTGCCAGCAGCCCCGCGACAGTTTCGAACACTGAAGCTTTCTTT.

This chain joins TRBV27 and TRBJ2-5, with 9 bases that match TRBD1. Germline CDR1 MNHEY, CDR2 SMNVEV (reference sequence). V shed 8 bases, J shed 5 bases, and the junction held 9 bases outside the gene matches. The CDR3 sequence is 14 residues long. The CDR3 loop is CASRYRGLVETQYF. DNA for the CDR3: TGTGCCAGCCGTTACAGGGGGCTCGTGGAGACCCAGTACTTC.

The V gene is TRBV5-1, the J gene TRBJ2-7; perhaps TRBD2 as D (7 bases). The CDR3 is 12 residues long. The ends were cut back, 8 bases at V and 6 bases at J, with 15 bases in the middle. From germline, CDR1 is SGHRS and CDR2 YFSETQ. The CDR3 sequence: CASKLRGGEQYF. In nucleotides, the CDR3 is TGCGCCAGTAAATTAAGGGGGGGCGAGCAGTACTTC.

The chain links TRBV6-5 to TRBJ1-1; D uncertain. Germline assignment: CDR1 MNHEY and CDR2 SVGAGI. Deletions cut 3 bases from V and 7 bases from J, with 18 bases between. This CDR3 has 15 amino acids. This chain's CDR3 is CASSYDPGMSFEAFF. The DNA for the CDR3 is TGTGCCAGCAGTTATGATCCGGGGATGTCTTTTGAAGCTTTCTTT.

The chain uses TRBV5-1 and TRBJ2-1, with 11 bases fitting TRBD2. The CDR3 sequence is 16 residues long. Germline V gene sequence: CDR1 SGHRS, CDR2 YFSETQ. V lost 4 bases, J lost 8 bases, and 11 bases stayed unmatched. This chain's CDR3 is CASSLFTSGSRHEQFF. CDR3 bases: TGCGCCAGCAGCCTTTTCACTAGCGGGAGTAGGCATGAGCAGTTCTTC.

The chain recombines TRBV19 with TRBJ1-4; D might be TRBD1 (5 bases). The CDR3 totals 15 residues. V was cut by 6 bases and J by 0 bases, with 11 bases left in between. Germline-derived CDR1 and CDR2 are LNHDA and SQIVND (reference sequence). As DNA, the CDR3 is TGTGCCAGTAGAGCATCCAGGGCAACTAATGAAAAACTGTTTTTT. This translates into CASRASRATNEKLFF.

This CDR3 is CASSEARGSNYGYTF. The CDR3 DNA is TGTGCCAGCAGTGAAGCGCGGGGCAGTAACTATGGCTACACCTTC. The chain is built from TRBV6-1 and TRBJ1-2, with D possibly being TRBD1 (5 bases). Deletions cut 0 bases from V and 1 base from J, with 9 bases between. The CDR3 spans 15 residues. CDR1 and CDR2 (germline): MNHNS, SASEGT.

V gene TRBV5-6 combines with J gene TRBJ1-6; TRBD1 aligns across 9 bases. Germline CDR1 reads SGHDT; CDR2 reads YYEEEE. V dropped 6 bases and J dropped 11; count of bases not matched to a gene: 9. The CDR3 has 14 residues. The CDR3 region is CASTPGTGKPPLHF. The CDR3, as DNA: TGTGCCAGCACCCCCGGGACAGGGAAACCACCCCTCCACTTT.

V and J are TRBV19 and TRBJ2-7, with 10 positions matching TRBD2. Germline V gives CDR1 LNHDA, CDR2 SQIVND (reference sequence). The CDR3 spans 17 residues. V lost 5 bases and J lost 4; bases outside the gene matches: 14. CDR3 coding DNA: TGTGCCAGTAGTCCCACTAATCTAGCGGGAGTAGGTTACGAGCAGTACTTC. Amino acid sequence: CASSPTNLAGVGYEQYF.

This chain joins TRBV7-2 and TRBJ2-2; D might be TRBD1 (5 bases). With 2 bases removed from V and 6 bases from J, the gap between germline ends came to 13 bases. The CDR3 runs to 15 residues. Germline V gene data show CDR1 as SGHTA and CDR2 as FQGNSA. The chain's CDR3 is CASSLWWQGPGELFF. The DNA of the CDR3 is TGTGCCAGCAGCTTATGGTGGCAGGGCCCCGGGGAGCTGTTTTTT.

The genes are TRBV2 and TRBJ2-7; no clear D gene. With 6 bases removed from V and 2 bases from J, the gap between germline ends came to 8 bases. Germline lookup yields CDR1 SNHLY and CDR2 FYNNEI. The CDR3 length is 12 residues. CDR3 amino acids: CASRRLTYEQYF. The CDR3 DNA follows: TGTGCCAGCAGAAGACTGACCTACGAGCAGTACTTC. The full variable domain, rest sourced from reference TRBV2 and TRBJ2-7, is EPEVTQTPSHQVTQMGQEVILRCVPISNHLYFYWYRQILGQKVEFLVSFYNNEISEKSEIFDDQFSVERPDGSNFTLKIRSTKLEDSAMYFCASRRLTYEQYFGPGTRLTVT.

This rearrangement joins TRBV5-1 to TRBJ2-7; 8 nucleotides match TRBD1. The V and J ends lost 0 bases and 6 bases, in that order; junction bases with no gene match: 8. The CDR3 covers 15 residues. Germline CDR1 reads SGHRS; CDR2 reads YFSETQ. Here the CDR3 DNA reads TGCGCCAGCAGCTTGGAGGCAGGGGGCTCGGGCGAGCAGTACTTC. Protein product: CASSLEAGGSGEQYF. Combining the CDR3 with reference TRBV5-1 and TRBJ2-7 gives the whole variable domain KAGVTQTPRYLIKTRGQQVTLSCSPISGHRSVSWYQQTPGQGLQFLFEYFSETQRNKGNFPGRFSGRQFSNSRSEMNVSTLELGDSALYLCASSLEAGGSGEQYFGPGTRLTVT.

The chain carries TRBV15 and TRBJ2-7; 7 bases match TRBD1. The V segment lost 0 bases and the J segment 0 bases; nucleotides outside the gene matches: 5. The CDR3 loop spans 16 amino acids. The germline V gene has CDR1 LNHNV and CDR2 YYDKDF (reference sequence). This CDR3 is CATSRDRQGISYEQYF. CDR3 DNA: TGTGCCACCAGCAGAGATCGACAGGGAATCTCCTACGAGCAGTACTTC.

The rearrangement uses TRBV19 and TRBJ1-6, with TRBD1 matching 7 bases. CDR3 length: 15 amino acids. V lost 8 bases, J lost 4 bases, and 8 bases stayed unmatched. Germline lookup yields CDR1 LNHDA and CDR2 SQIVND (reference sequence). This CDR3 is CASGGRGQYNSPLHF. The CDR3 DNA sequence: TGTGCCAGTGGAGGTAGGGGACAGTATAATTCACCCCTCCACTTT.

The chain uses TRBV19 and TRBJ1-2; 8 nucleotides agree with TRBD1. The V and J ends lost 6 bases and 5 bases, in that order; junction bases with no gene match: 5. The V gene's germline CDR1 is LNHDA and CDR2 SQIVND (reference sequence). This CDR3 is 13 amino acids long. The CDR3 DNA is TGTGCCAGTAGCTGGACAGGGCTATATGGCTACACCTTC. As protein: CASSWTGLYGYTF.

This chain links TRBV6-5 with TRBJ2-7; D gene ambiguous. V lost 2 bases and J lost 7, with 15 bases in between. CDR1 is MNHEY, CDR2 SVGAGI, per germline. CDR3 length equals 14 residues. The CDR3 is CASSYGGTPREQYF. CDR3 DNA: TGTGCCAGCAGTTACGGCGGCACTCCGCGTGAGCAGTACTTC.

The chain is built from TRBV27 and TRBJ1-1, with D maybe TRBD1 (5 bases). Trimming shortened V by 8 bases and J by 10 bases, and 23 bases separated the two germline ends. From germline, CDR1 is MNHEY and CDR2 SMNVEV (reference sequence). The CDR3 runs 14 residues. CDR3 DNA: TGTGCCAGCGGGCCTCGAGGGAGGAGTAGGGGAGCTTTCTTT. It translates to CASGPRGRSRGAFF.